The 14 T cell receptor beta chains presented below share a single source sample, sequenced in a study of blood T cell repertoires in COVID-19. Using immunoSEQ multiplex PCR, the repertoire was profiled, and TCRdb retains in-frame clones only, with some absent. Here the sample spans roughly 280,000 clones, 85% to 90% being singletons. The sample taken for sequencing was PBMCs or T cells enriched from blood (not recorded which). These receptors all stem from a young woman who had recovered from COVID-19.

This clone appeared a single time. This chain uses TRBV5-1 with TRBJ1-2, with TRBD1 as a possible D gene (6 bases). This CDR3 has 16 amino acids. Trimming removed 1 base from V and 4 bases from J, with 17 bases in between. The germline V gene encodes CDR1 SGHRS and CDR2 YFSETQ. CDR3 sequence (DNA): TGCGCCAGCAGCTTGAACACAAGAACGACAGGCTATGGCTACACCTTC. Translating gives CASSLNTRTTGYGYTF.

This chain links TRBV25-1 with TRBJ1-2; 7 bases fit TRBD1. The CDR3 spans 14 residues. Germline values: CDR1 MGHDK, CDR2 SYGVNS. V trimming: 7 bases; J trimming: 5 bases; junction bases outside the gene matches: 10. The CDR3 spells CASIAPGGLYGYTF. CDR3 sequence (DNA): TGTGCCAGCATAGCCCCAGGGGGTCTTTATGGCTACACCTTC.

J is TRBJ2-2 and V is TRBV29-1; TRBD1 aligns across 7 bases. CDR3 length equals 15 residues. V lost 6 bases to trimming and J lost 5 bases; unmatched junction nucleotides: 12. Germline CDR1 reads SQVTM; CDR2 reads ANQGSEA. For the CDR3, the DNA is TGCAGCGTGATGACAGGGCAGATAAGGACCGGGGAGCTGTTTTTT. This encodes CSVMTGQIRTGELFF.

The chain is built from TRBV27 and TRBJ1-1; unclear D gene. The V end was cut by 5 bases, the J end by 2 bases, with 15 bases between. CDR1 is MNHEY, CDR2 SMNVEV, per germline (reference sequence). The CDR3 is made up of 15 amino acids. The CDR3: CASSISRPTNTEAFF. CDR3 DNA sequence: TGTGCCAGCAGTATTAGCCGGCCTACCAACACTGAAGCTTTCTTT.

Turning to this clone: At one of its ends the junction is not consistent with the germline gene, which may arise from a read error. The chain carries TRBV6-1 and TRBJ2-7; tentative D call: TRBD2 (7 bases). There are 12 residues in the CDR3. From germline, CDR1 is MNHNS and CDR2 SASEGT. CDR3 sequence (DNA): TGTGCCAGCAGTGAATGGCGGGGGACATCGCGCTTC. This encodes CASSEWRGTSRF.

The chain combines TRBV18 with TRBJ2-1; 7 bases align to TRBD1. Trimming removed 3 bases from V and 6 bases from J; junction bases left unmatched: 2. The CDR3 spans 13 residues. CDR1 and CDR2 from the germline V gene are KGHSH and LQKENI. The CDR3 nucleotides are TGTGCCAGCTCACCGCAGGGGGTCAATGAGCAGTTCTTC. Encoded protein: CASSPQGVNEQFF.

The CDR3, as DNA: TGTGCCATCAGTGTGCCAGGGCCTAACACAGATACGCAGTATTTT. This sequence encodes CAISVPGPNTDTQYF. V usage is TRBV10-3 and J usage is TRBJ2-3, with D tentatively TRBD1 (5 bases). The CDR3 runs 15 residues. V gave up 4 bases and J gave up 2 bases, with 13 bases separating them. Per germline, CDR1 ENHRY and CDR2 SYGVKD.

This chain uses TRBV7-8 with TRBJ1-1; TRBD1 agrees at 7 bases. CDR1 is SGHVS, CDR2 FQNEAQ, per germline. Losses at the gene ends were 5 bases for V and 6 bases for J; bases not matched to a gene: 6. The CDR3 has 13 residues. CDR3 in amino acids: CASSQDRRSEAFF. The CDR3 DNA follows: TGTGCCAGCAGCCAGGACAGGCGGTCTGAAGCTTTCTTT.

The chain is built from TRBV3-1 (or the pseudogene TRBV3-2) and TRBJ2-7, with 9 nucleotides matching TRBD2. Germline-derived CDR1 and CDR2 are LGHDT and YNNKEL (reference sequence). The CDR3 is 17 amino acids. Trimming cost V 1 base and J 7 bases; bases outside gene matches: 14. CDR3: CASSQVLGVAGDREQYF. The CDR3 nucleotides read TGTGCCAGCAGCCAAGTTCTTGGGGTAGCGGGGGATCGGGAGCAGTACTTC.

CDR3 region: CAISDRLESGNTIYF. In nucleotides, the CDR3 is TGTGCCATCAGTGATAGACTAGAATCGGGAAACACCATATATTTT. This chain connects TRBV10-3 to TRBJ1-3, with D unresolved. Trimming stripped 3 bases from V and 4 bases from J, with 13 bases between. CDR1 ENHRY and CDR2 SYGVKD come from the germline V gene. The CDR3 is 15 residues long.

This clone was found a few times. V and J are TRBV7-8 and TRBJ2-7, with 8 positions matching TRBD1. Germline V gene sequence: CDR1 SGHVS, CDR2 FQNEAQ. The CDR3 has 16 amino acids. V shed 0 bases and J 0 bases; nucleotides not matched to a gene: 4. For the CDR3, the DNA is TGTGCCAGCAGCTTAGCATCCGGGACAGGCTCCTACGAGCAGTACTTC. Its translation is CASSLASGTGSYEQYF. The complete variable domain, with remaining parts taken from reference TRBV7-8 and TRBJ2-7, reads GAGVSQSPRYKVAKRGQDVALRCDPISGHVSLFWYQQALGQGPEFLTYFQNEAQLDKSGLPSDRFFAERPEGSVSTLKIQRTQQEDSAVYLCASSLASGTGSYEQYFGPGTRLTVT.

The chain recombines TRBV5-1 with TRBJ1-5; D call uncertain. The germline gives CDR1 SGHRS, CDR2 YFSETQ. This CDR3 contains 15 residues. Trimming removed 4 bases from V and 5 bases from J, with 16 bases in between. CDR3 residues: CASSPDGMIDQPQHF. The CDR3, as DNA: TGCGCCAGCAGCCCGGACGGGATGATCGATCAGCCCCAGCATTTT. Full variable domain (remainder filled in from reference TRBV5-1 and TRBJ1-5): KAGVTQTPRYLIKTRGQQVTLSCSPISGHRSVSWYQQTPGQGLQFLFEYFSETQRNKGNFPGRFSGRQFSNSRSEMNVSTLELGDSALYLCASSPDGMIDQPQHFGDGTRLSIL.

The gene calls are TRBV24-1 and TRBJ1-1; D not certain. Trimming pared 7 bases from V and 6 bases from J, leaving 17 bases between. The CDR3 consists of 14 residues. Germline V lookup: CDR1 KGHDR, CDR2 SFDVKD. The CDR3 region is CATRSNAAWSEAFF. The CDR3 DNA is TGTGCCACCAGGTCAAACGCAGCGTGGTCTGAAGCTTTCTTT.

The chain joins TRBV18 to TRBJ2-3; TRBD1 matches at 7 bases. Germline V gives CDR1 KGHSH, CDR2 LQKENI. CDR3 length: 13 amino acids. J was trimmed by 4 bases and V by 5 bases; bases with no gene match: 3. The CDR3 region has the DNA TGTGCCAGCTCAACAGGGGAACCAGATACGCAGTATTTT. Its translation is CASSTGEPDTQYF.